The 11 T cell receptor beta chains presented below share a single source sample, sequenced in a study of T cells in Graves' hyperthyroidism and ophthalmopathy. Amplified regions were TCR beta CDR3 sequences from RNA transcripts. In the first-round RT-PCR of the TCR CDR3, the HTBI primer set was used. Each CDR3 protein gets one entry after TCRdb re-called the multiplex PCR reads with MiXCR. Here the sample spans fewer than 650,000 distinct CDR3 sequences, 13% to 15% being singletons. Sequences were obtained from blood. The receptors here all came from a woman aged 18-29 years with Graves' ophthalmopathy.

The chain uses TRBV9 and TRBJ1-2; 7 bases match TRBD1. The V gene end was trimmed by 0 bases and the J gene end by 7 bases; junction bases not matched to a gene: 9. Germline assignment: CDR1 SGDLS and CDR2 YYNGEE. The CDR3 is 15 amino acids. The DNA of the CDR3 is TGTGCCAGCAGCGTAGGAGAGGGGGCGGTATTTGGCTACACCTTC. It yields the protein CASSVGEGAVFGYTF.

Ten or more counts support this clonotype. Since a much larger clone is just one base distant, this may be a read error. The V and J genes are TRBV9 and TRBJ2-5; TRBD1 is a possible D gene (6 bases). Germline V lookup: CDR1 SGDLS, CDR2 YYNGEE. CDR3 length equals 14 residues. Trimming cost V 0 bases and J 1 base, with 7 bases left between them. The CDR3 loop is CASSVGRGQETQYF. The CDR3 DNA follows: TGTGCCAGCAGCGTAGGCAGGGGCCAAGAGACCCAGTACTTC.

This clonotype occurred many times. The chain combines TRBV7-8 with TRBJ1-1; D is possibly TRBD1 (6 bases). The V end was cut by 9 bases, the J end by 0 bases, with 17 bases between. Germline V gene lookup returns CDR1 SGHVS and CDR2 FQNEAQ. This CDR3 comprises 15 residues. CDR3 region: CASGGQRLMNTEAFF. The CDR3 nucleotides are TGTGCCAGTGGGGGGCAGCGACTCATGAACACTGAAGCTTTCTTT.

This clonotype was seen at least ten times. This sequence joins TRBV5-4 and TRBJ1-1; 8 bases line up with TRBD1. CDR1 is SGHNT, CDR2 YYREEE, per germline (reference sequence). With 5 bases clipped from V and 5 bases from J, the junction kept 11 bases outside the gene matches. The CDR3 is made up of 15 amino acids. The CDR3 DNA sequence: TGTGCCAGCAGACCCCAGGGGGCGGAAAGTACTGAAGCTTTCTTT. Protein: CASRPQGAESTEAFF.

In this sample, this clonotype turned up many times. V and J are TRBV20-1 and TRBJ2-1; 9 bases are shared with TRBD2. CDR1 is DFQATT, CDR2 SNEGSKA, per germline (reference sequence). The V segment lost 6 bases and the J segment 6 bases; nucleotides outside the gene matches: 9. The CDR3 covers 14 residues. Here the CDR3 reads CSAIAGVGVNEQFF. CDR3 DNA: TGCAGTGCAATAGCGGGAGTGGGAGTCAATGAGCAGTTCTTC.

V usage is TRBV15 and J usage is TRBJ2-2; tentatively, D is TRBD1 (6 bases). The CDR3 totals 16 residues. The V gene's germline CDR1 is LNHNV and CDR2 YYDKDF (reference sequence). V was trimmed by 1 base and J by 1 base, leaving 10 bases between them. Here the CDR3 DNA reads TGTGCCACCAGCAGAGCCGGGACACTGAACACCGGGGAGCTGTTTTTT. This gives the protein CATSRAGTLNTGELFF.

At least ten counts were recorded for this clonotype. The chain couples TRBV20-1 to TRBJ2-3; 7 bases agree with TRBD2. The CDR3 is 15 amino acids. V dropped 1 base and J dropped 7; count of bases not matched to a gene: 11. CDR1 and CDR2 (germline): DFQATT, SNEGSKA (reference sequence). In DNA form, the CDR3 reads TGCAGTGCTAGAGTTAATAGCGGGCGGAAAAATACGCAGTATTTT. It encodes CSARVNSGRKNTQYF.

A word on this clonotype: The germline gene is not matched at one end of the junction; a read error may be the cause. The J gene is TRBJ2-7, the V gene TRBV19, with D perhaps TRBD1 or TRBD2 (5 bases each). The germline V gene encodes CDR1 LNHDA and CDR2 SQIVND (reference sequence). This CDR3 is built from 14 residues. CDR3 protein: CASSIGQGAHEQYF. DNA for the CDR3: TGTGCCAGTAGCATAGGGCAGGGAGCCCACGAGCAGTACTTC.

Details on this clonotype: This clone may be a read error of a much larger clone one base away. The chain employs TRBV24-1 and TRBJ2-3; 9 bases match TRBD2. The germline gives CDR1 KGHDR, CDR2 SFDVKD. After removal of 1 base from V and 6 bases from J, the junction contained 10 bases not matched to a gene. The CDR3 consists of 17 residues. The CDR3 region is CATSDLNGGRAHDTQYF. CDR3 in DNA: TGTGCCACCAGTGATTTAAACGGCGGGAGGGCCCACGATACGCAGTATTTT.

A remark on this clonotype: A much bigger clone sits one base away, suggesting this may be a read error. The rearrangement joins TRBV2 to TRBJ2-3; D is uncertain. V gave up 5 bases and J gave up 9 bases, with 9 bases separating them. Germline CDR1 is SNHLY and CDR2 is FYNNEI. This CDR3 comprises 11 residues. CDR3 sequence reads: CASSPGPTQYF. Written as DNA, the CDR3 is TGTGCCAGCAGTCCAGGACCAACGCAGTATTTT.

This clonotype was counted many times. This chain links TRBV20-1 with TRBJ2-5; TRBD2 is a possible D gene (5 bases). The CDR3 has 12 residues. Germline lookup yields CDR1 DFQATT and CDR2 SNEGSKA (reference sequence). The ends were cut back, 2 bases at V and 4 bases at J, with 8 bases in the middle. CDR3 coding DNA: TGCAGTGCTAGATCCAGCGGAGAGACCCAGTACTTC. It translates to CSARSSGETQYF.